The 8 T cell receptor beta chains below were found in one sample sequenced in a study of blood T cell repertoires in COVID-19. Repertoires were generated with immunoSEQ multiplex PCR, while TCRdb's copy carries only in-frame clones and drops some. The table has about 280,000 clones, approximately 85% seen once. The sequencing sample was made of peripheral blood. The receptor source for this set is a man aged 50 to 59 with active or convalescent COVID-19.

There are a few counts of this clone. The chain carries TRBV5-1 and TRBJ1-4, with D possibly TRBD1 on 5 matching bases. This CDR3 has 13 amino acids. CDR1 is SGHRS, CDR2 YFSETQ, per germline. V shed 2 bases and J shed 8 bases, with 10 bases lying between them. The DNA for the CDR3 is TGCGCCAGCAGCTTCCAGGGCCGGGAAAAACTGTTTTTT. Residues: CASSFQGREKLFF.

The chain couples TRBV19 to TRBJ1-3; maybe TRBD1 (5 bases). Trimming removed 7 bases from V and 0 bases from J, with 10 bases in between. CDR3 length equals 14 residues. Germline assignment: CDR1 LNHDA and CDR2 SQIVND (reference sequence). DNA for the CDR3: TGTGCCAGTAAAGACAGAGCCTCTGGAAACACCATATATTTT. Its protein is CASKDRASGNTIYF. Full variable domain (missing parts from reference TRBV19 and TRBJ1-3): DGGITQSPKYLFRKEGQNVTLSCEQNLNHDAMYWYRQDPGQGLRLIYYSQIVNDFQKGDIAEGYSVSREKKESFPLTVTSAQKNPTAFYLCASKDRASGNTIYFGEGSWLTVV.

The rearrangement links TRBV9 to TRBJ2-7, with 12 bases lining up with TRBD2. This CDR3 region has 16 residues. Germline trimming cut 4 bases from V and 2 bases from J; bases unmatched to any gene: 7. Germline-derived CDR1 and CDR2 are SGDLS and YYNGEE. Written as DNA, the CDR3 is TGTGCCAGCAGCCCCCTAGCGGGAGGGGGCGCCTACGAGCAGTACTTC. Translation gives CASSPLAGGGAYEQYF. Full variable domain (outside the CDR3, taken from reference TRBV9 and TRBJ2-7): DSGVTQTPKHLITATGQRVTLRCSPRSGDLSVYWYQQSLDQGLQFLIQYYNGEERAKGNILERFSAQQFPDLHSELNLSSLELGDSALYFCASSPLAGGGAYEQYFGPGTRLTVT.

The chain is built from TRBV7-8 and TRBJ2-5; D not resolved. Per the germline V gene, CDR1 is SGHVS and CDR2 is FQNEAQ. V was cut by 2 bases and J by 1 base, with 5 bases left in between. The CDR3 runs to 13 residues. CDR3 region: CASSLQAQETQYF. The CDR3 DNA reads as TGTGCCAGCAGCTTACAGGCCCAAGAGACCCAGTACTTC.

V is TRBV10-3 and J is TRBJ2-7; D possibly corresponds to TRBD2 (5 bases). This CDR3 has 12 residues. V was cut by 6 bases and J by 3 bases, with 9 bases left in between. In germline, CDR1 is ENHRY, CDR2 SYGVKD. CDR3 nucleotide sequence: TGTGCCATCAGGACCGGGGACTACGAGCAGTACTTC. Translated: CAIRTGDYEQYF.

Note on this clone: One base away lies a much larger clone, so this may be a sequencing read error. This chain links TRBV3-1 (or the pseudogene TRBV3-2) with TRBJ2-1; 12 nucleotides line up with TRBD2. Germline trimming cut 1 base from V and 6 bases from J; bases unmatched to any gene: 1. The CDR3 runs to 15 residues. CDR1 and CDR2 (germline): LGHDT, YNNKEL (reference sequence). The CDR3 protein is CASSQVTSGSNEQFF. In DNA, the CDR3 is TGTGCCAGCAGCCAAGTGACTAGCGGGAGCAATGAGCAGTTCTTC.

This clone was detected only a few times. The rearrangement joins TRBV9 to TRBJ1-1; possibly TRBD1 for D (6 bases). This CDR3 comprises 15 residues. The V end lost 3 bases, the J end lost 1 base, and 13 bases lay between the germline ends. Germline V gene lookup returns CDR1 SGDLS and CDR2 YYNGEE. CDR3 region: CASSDAGTPNTEAFF. The CDR3 DNA is TGTGCCAGCAGCGACGCCGGGACACCGAACACTGAAGCTTTCTTT.

The gene calls are TRBV5-1 and TRBJ2-7; D ambiguous. V was shortened by 5 bases and J by 1 base, with 10 bases between the two germline ends. The CDR3 is made up of 13 amino acids. Germline V gene sequence: CDR1 SGHRS, CDR2 YFSETQ. The CDR3 protein is CASRSNVSYEQYF. CDR3 DNA sequence: TGCGCCAGCAGATCCAATGTGTCCTACGAGCAGTACTTC.